This TCR beta chain was obtained from a study of CD8+CD57+ T cells in acquired aplastic anemia. The J segment lost 5 bases and the V segment lost 4 bases, leaving 1 base of the junction unmatched. Germline values: CDR1 LGHNA, CDR2 YNFKEQ. This CDR3 is built from 13 residues. It was genomic DNA that served as the template for profiling TCR beta VDJ and CDR3. TCRdb ran MiXCR on the reads and lists one entry per CDR3 protein. The top ten hold over 6.5% of the sample, which has about 140,000 distinct CDR3 sequences, 41% seen once. This clonotype has ten or more counts. The receptor was isolated from a human donor in good health, serving as a control. Sequencing was carried out using sorted CD4+, CD8+, or CD8+CD57+ T cells (not recorded which) from PBMCs. The J gene is TRBJ2-1, the V gene TRBV4-2, with 8 positions matching TRBD2. The CDR3 spells CASSRAGDNEQFF. The CDR3 DNA is TGTGCCAGCAGCCGAGCGGGAGACAATGAGCAGTTCTTC.